Each of the 23 T cell receptor beta chains below was sequenced from the same sample in a study of CD8+CD57+ T cells in acquired aplastic anemia. The study profiled TCR beta VDJ and CDR3 using genomic DNA as template. TCRdb reanalysed the reads using MiXCR and keeps one entry per CDR3 protein. Of 180,000 or so distinct CDR3 sequences detected, nearly 65% appear once; the ten largest clones hold more than 40%. CD8+CD57+ cell expansion had been shown by flow cytometry in patients chosen for sequencing. The sample comprised sorted CD4+, CD8+, or CD8+CD57+ T cells (not recorded which) from PBMCs. The source of these receptors is a human donor with aplastic anemia.

This clonotype was seen many times. This rearrangement joins TRBV10-1 to TRBJ2-1, with 9 nucleotides matching TRBD2. Per the germline V gene, CDR1 is WNHNN and CDR2 is SYGVQD (reference sequence). The J segment lost 6 bases and the V segment lost 6 bases, leaving 3 bases of the junction unmatched. The CDR3 has 13 amino acids. In DNA, the CDR3 is TGCGCCAGCAGAGGGACTAGCCCCAATGAGCAGTTCTTC. It codes for CASRGTSPNEQFF.

This clonotype is a singleton in its sample. V is TRBV29-1 and J is TRBJ2-7; D gene uncertain. Looked up from germline, CDR1 is SQVTM and CDR2 is ANQGSEA. The CDR3 runs to 11 residues. Trimming took off 6 bases at V and 5 bases at J, with 11 bases between the two ends. The CDR3, as DNA: TGCAGCGTGGGATCTGGGGACGAGCAGTACTTC. Residues: CSVGSGDEQYF.

The rearrangement uses TRBV2 and TRBJ1-6; D unclear. V was shortened by 2 bases and J by 9 bases, with 11 bases between the two germline ends. Germline loops: CDR1 SNHLY, CDR2 FYNNEI. CDR3 length equals 14 residues. In DNA form, the CDR3 reads TGTGCCAGCAGTGAACTCGGGGTTGGTTCACCCCTCCACTTT. Translation: CASSELGVGSPLHF.

This chain uses TRBV2 with TRBJ1-1; D unresolved. The CDR3 runs 15 residues. Germline assignment: CDR1 SNHLY and CDR2 FYNNEI. Trimming removed 5 bases at V and 5 bases at J, with 18 bases between. The CDR3, as DNA: TGTGCCAGCAGTCAAATTATGACCCCGGGGACTGAAGCTTTCTTT. This translates into CASSQIMTPGTEAFF.

This chain connects TRBV5-1 to TRBJ2-7; TRBD1 aligns across 8 bases. Germline V gene lookup returns CDR1 SGHRS and CDR2 YFSETQ. The CDR3 is made up of 16 amino acids. The V and J ends lost 3 bases and 3 bases, in that order; junction bases with no gene match: 11. The CDR3 DNA reads TGCGCCAGCAGCTATTCATATCAGGGGGCGGTCTACGAGCAGTACTTC. It codes for CASSYSYQGAVYEQYF.

This clonotype has ten or more counts. This rearrangement joins TRBV12-5 to TRBJ2-3; TRBD1 matches 9 bases. The J segment lost 6 bases and the V segment lost 2 bases, leaving 12 bases of the junction unmatched. The length of the CDR3 is 17 residues. The germline CDR1 and CDR2 sequences are LGHNT and FRNRAP. The CDR3 region is CASGLSEPGQGSDTQYF. In DNA form, the CDR3 reads TGTGCTAGTGGTTTGTCTGAACCGGGACAGGGATCGGATACGCAGTATTTT.

The V gene is TRBV4-2, the J gene TRBJ2-1; D may be TRBD2 (6 bases). V was cut by 5 bases and J by 6 bases, with 20 bases left in between. CDR3 size: 16 residues. Germline V CDR1 and CDR2: LGHNA, YNFKEQ. DNA of the CDR3: TGTGCCAGCAGCTTAGATACTAGCTACCAGCGCAATGAGCAGTTCTTC. It yields the protein CASSLDTSYQRNEQFF.

There are a few counts of this clonotype. CDR3 residues: CASSLVAGARSPLHF. Written as DNA, the CDR3 is TGTGCCAGCAGTTTAGTCGCAGGGGCTCGTTCACCCCTCCACTTT. The chain couples TRBV12-3 or TRBV12-4 to TRBJ1-6; D is perhaps TRBD1 (6 bases). Trimming left V 1 base short and J 9 bases short, with 13 bases between. The CDR3 totals 15 residues.

V is TRBV15 and J is TRBJ2-5; the match to TRBD1 covers 9 bases. CDR1 and CDR2 (germline): LNHNV, YYDKDF (reference sequence). This CDR3 is built from 13 residues. V trimming: 3 bases; J trimming: 7 bases; junction bases outside the gene matches: 3. CDR3 sequence reads: CATSSGQGLTQYF. CDR3 DNA sequence: TGTGCCACCAGCAGTGGACAGGGGTTGACCCAGTACTTC.

A word on this clonotype: One end of the junction is discordant with germline, which a read error may explain. The genes are TRBV20-1 and TRBJ2-5, with D possibly matching TRBD1 (7 bases). The CDR3 is 12 amino acids. Germline values: CDR1 DFQATT, CDR2 SNEGSKA (reference sequence). CDR3 nucleotides: TGCAGTGCCCAGGGGGGAGAAGAGACTCAGTACTTC. Translated: CSAQGGEETQYF.

The chain recombines TRBV5-1 with TRBJ1-1; possible D gene TRBD1, 5 bases. Trimming cost V 3 bases and J 1 base, with 10 bases left between them. Germline assignment: CDR1 SGHRS and CDR2 YFSETQ. The CDR3 extends over 14 amino acids. The DNA for the CDR3 is TGCGCCAGCAGCTGGGGGACGGCGAACACTGAAGCTTTCTTT. Its translation is CASSWGTANTEAFF.

The gene calls are TRBV20-1 and TRBJ2-5, with 9 bases lining up with TRBD1. Trimming cost V 2 bases and J 3 bases; bases outside gene matches: 10. The CDR3 length is 16 residues. Germline assignment: CDR1 DFQATT and CDR2 SNEGSKA (reference sequence). In DNA, the CDR3 is TGCAGTGCTAGACCGTTCCTGGACAGGGGTAAAGAGACCCAGTACTTC. Its protein is CSARPFLDRGKETQYF.

The count of this clonotype is one. The chain uses TRBV7-6 and TRBJ2-7, with D unresolved. Trimming took 6 bases from V and 0 from J, leaving 15 bases between them. This CDR3 comprises 15 residues. Germline CDR1 reads SGHVS; CDR2 reads FNYEAQ. In DNA form, the CDR3 reads TGTGCCAGCAGTGAAGCTGCCACGAGCTCCTACGAGCAGTACTTC. It specifies CASSEAATSSYEQYF.

The chain is built from TRBV19 and TRBJ2-7; 9 positions match TRBD1. The CDR3 loop spans 17 amino acids. Germline CDR1 is LNHDA and CDR2 is SQIVND (reference sequence). J gave up 4 bases and V 9 bases, and 19 bases lay outside the gene matches. The CDR3 DNA follows: TGTGCCAGCAGCTTGATGTCGGGACAGGGTACCGGATACGAGCAGTACTTC. The encoded protein is CASSLMSGQGTGYEQYF.

This clonotype occurred many times. The chain recombines TRBV5-1 with TRBJ2-6, with TRBD1 matching 7 bases. The germline gives CDR1 SGHRS, CDR2 YFSETQ. The CDR3 is 20 residues long. The V and J ends lost 4 bases and 0 bases, in that order; junction bases with no gene match: 16. The CDR3 bases are TGCGCCAGCAGCCCCCTTATTGACAGGGTAACTAGCTCTGGGGCCAACGTCCTGACTTTC. Translating gives CASSPLIDRVTSSGANVLTF.

This clonotype has a single count. The chain links TRBV7-3 to TRBJ2-3, with D maybe TRBD2 (5 bases). The germline V gene encodes CDR1 SGHTA and CDR2 FQGTGA. The CDR3 covers 13 residues. The V end lost 7 bases, the J end lost 2 bases, and 10 bases lay between the germline ends. CDR3 nucleotide sequence: TGTGCCAGCACCGCGAGGGCCACAGATACGCAGTATTTT. Its protein is CASTARATDTQYF.

This clonotype was recorded at least ten times. The chain employs TRBV5-5 and TRBJ1-3; D gene ambiguous. Between the trimmed V and J ends, which lost 4 bases and 0 bases, there was a span of 5 bases. Germline lookup yields CDR1 SGHKS and CDR2 YYEKEE (reference sequence). CDR3 size: 13 residues. CDR3 loop: CASSLGSGNTIYF. For the CDR3, the DNA is TGTGCCAGCAGCCTGGGCTCTGGAAACACCATATATTTT.

This clonotype was detected many times. The genes are TRBV11-2 and TRBJ2-7; the D gene could be TRBD1 or TRBD2 (5 bases each). This CDR3 region has 13 residues. Deletions cut 6 bases from V and 4 bases from J, with 13 bases between. Germline V gene sequence: CDR1 SGHAT, CDR2 FQNNGV. The CDR3 nucleotides are TGTGCCAGCAGAGGGACCTCGGGGTACGAGCAGTACTTC. It codes for CASRGTSGYEQYF.

As for this clonotype: Germline is not matched at one junction end, which may reflect a read error. The chain couples TRBV2 to TRBJ1-4; no clear D gene. This CDR3 has 15 residues. Germline lookup yields CDR1 SNHLY and CDR2 FYNNEI. The CDR3 region is CASSVTSIANEKLFF. The CDR3 region has the DNA TGTGCCAGCAGTGTGACGAGTATAGCTAACGAAAAACTGTTTTTT.

This clonotype was seen just once. This CDR3 is CASSGGQTDTQYF. Here the CDR3 DNA reads TGTGCCAGCAGCGGGGGGCAAACAGATACGCAGTATTTT. This chain links TRBV9 with TRBJ2-3; tentatively, D is TRBD1 (6 bases). V lost 3 bases and J lost 3, with 8 bases in between. This CDR3 has 13 amino acids. Per the germline V gene, CDR1 is SGDLS and CDR2 is YYNGEE. The complete variable domain, with remaining parts taken from reference TRBV9 and TRBJ2-3, reads DSGVTQTPKHLITATGQRVTLRCSPRSGDLSVYWYQQSLDQGLQFLIQYYNGEERAKGNILERFSAQQFPDLHSELNLSSLELGDSALYFCASSGGQTDTQYFGPGTRLTVL.

CDR3 nucleotide sequence: TGTGCCAGCAGCTCTTCGACAGCTAACTATGGCTACACCTTC. This translates into CASSSSTANYGYTF. This sequence joins TRBV7-2 and TRBJ1-2; perhaps TRBD1 as D (5 bases). Trimming removed 4 bases from V and 0 bases from J, with 9 bases in between. Germline CDR1 SGHTA, CDR2 FQGNSA. The CDR3 length is 14 residues.

The rearrangement links TRBV7-2 to TRBJ1-1, with D hard to call. The length of the CDR3 is 13 residues. The V end lost 3 bases, the J end lost 5 bases, and 10 bases lay between the germline ends. Looked up from germline, CDR1 is SGHTA and CDR2 is FQGNSA. For the CDR3, the DNA is TGTGCCAGCAGCTTCGGTGGGAGGACTGAAGCTTTCTTT. Amino acids: CASSFGGRTEAFF.

The sample holds many counts of this clonotype. This sequence joins TRBV5-6 and TRBJ2-2, with unresolved D. Germline V lookup: CDR1 SGHDT, CDR2 YYEEEE. Trimming took off 2 bases at V and 4 bases at J, with 12 bases between the two ends. The CDR3 consists of 15 residues. The DNA of the CDR3 is TGTGCCAGCAGCTTACGATGGTGGCCCACCGGGGAGCTGTTTTTT. Its translation: CASSLRWWPTGELFF.